The rows below give T cell receptor beta chains drawn from one sample of a study of regulatory T cells in long-lasting Graves disease. Via MiXCR, TCRdb re-called the multiplex PCR reads, giving one row per CDR3 protein. The table has about 310,000 distinct CDR3 sequences, approximately 20% seen once. The sequences come from peripheral blood mononuclear cells (PBMCs), collected when the disease was refractory, from a patient treated with antithyroid drugs. These receptors came from a female donor with Graves disease. Each CDR3 is given with its conserved first and last residue. A D gene is named only where the DNA matches it firmly. Size is omitted from some rows. Given values are once, few, many or a class for expanded clones.

j_call cdr3_length clone_size d_call v_call cdr3_aa cdr3_nt
TRBJ1-1 14 - TRBD1 TRBV6-5 CASSSTGINTEAFF TGTGCCAGCAGTTCGACAGGGATCAACACTGAAGCTTTCTTT
TRBJ2-5 13 few - TRBV27 CASSSIAEETQYF TGTGCCAGCAGCTCTATAGCGGAAGAGACCCAGTACTTC
TRBJ2-2 15 once TRBD2 TRBV29-1 CSVEKLAGGTGELFF TGCAGCGTTGAGAAACTAGCGGGAGGTACCGGGGAGCTGTTTTTT
TRBJ1-2 13 few - TRBV27 CASSLSWFGGYTF TGTGCCAGCAGTTTATCCTGGTTTGGAGGCTACACCTTC
TRBJ2-5 15 many TRBD1 TRBV28 CASSHRQGGKETQYF TGTGCCAGCAGTCACCGACAGGGTGGGAAAGAGACCCAGTACTTC
TRBJ2-5 16 - - TRBV13 CASSLGPDNSQETQYF TGTGCCAGCAGCTTAGGCCCCGATAACTCTCAAGAGACCCAGTACTTC
TRBJ1-1 11 - - TRBV20-1 CSASPMFEAFF TGCAGTGCTAGCCCTATGTTTGAAGCTTTCTTT
TRBJ1-1 15 many - TRBV27 CASTPRGGLNTEAFF TGTGCCAGCACTCCTCGTGGAGGGTTAAACACTGAAGCTTTCTTT
TRBJ2-7 17 - TRBD1 TRBV7-9 CASSGRTGSSTPDEQYF TGTGCCAGCAGCGGACGGACAGGGAGCTCTACACCTGACGAGCAGTACTTC
TRBJ1-5 14 few - TRBV6-5 CASSYSSVNQPQHF TGTGCCAGCAGTTACTCGTCAGTTAATCAGCCCCAGCATTTT
TRBJ1-6 11 few - TRBV10-3 CAIGSRGPLHF TGTGCCATCGGTTCGCGGGGACCCCTCCACTTT
TRBJ1-1 13 many - TRBV2 CASSEVVNTEAFF TGTGCCAGCAGTGAAGTAGTGAACACTGAAGCTTTCTTT
TRBJ1-5 15 few TRBD1 TRBV12-3/TRBV12-4 CASSLTGFHNQPQHF TGTGCCAGCAGTTTGACAGGGTTTCACAATCAGCCCCAGCATTTT
TRBJ1-1 14 many - TRBV12-3/TRBV12-4 CASSPPREWTEAFF TGTGCCAGCAGCCCCCCCCGGGAGTGGACTGAAGCTTTCTTT
TRBJ2-1 12 - - TRBV24-1 CATSEGRDEQFF TGTGCCACCAGTGAGGGACGGGATGAGCAGTTCTTC
TRBJ2-2 14 many - TRBV20-1 CSALGQGNTGELFF TGCAGTGCATTGGGACAAGGCAACACCGGGGAGCTGTTTTTT
TRBJ1-3 16 - - TRBV7-8 CASSYTPQGSGNTIYF TGTGCCAGCAGCTATACACCACAGGGAAGTGGAAACACCATATATTTT
TRBJ1-1 13 - - TRBV7-9 CASSLDDRDGAFF TGTGCCAGCAGCTTAGACGATAGGGATGGGGCTTTCTTT
TRBJ2-2 16 many - TRBV25-1 CASRKGEGKDTGELFF TGTGCCAGCAGGAAAGGGGAAGGGAAGGACACCGGGGAGCTGTTTTTT
TRBJ1-1 14 few - TRBV9 CASNEQQGHERAFF TGTGCCAGCAACGAACAACAGGGACACGAGCGGGCTTTCTTT
TRBJ1-1 15 many - TRBV2 CASRGPGVVNTEAFF TGTGCCAGTCGTGGTCCAGGGGTGGTGAACACTGAAGCTTTCTTT
TRBJ2-3 16 - TRBD2 TRBV7-9 CASSSPTSGSRGAQYF TGTGCCAGCAGCTCCCCGACTAGCGGGAGTCGTGGTGCGCAGTATTTT
TRBJ2-7 13 - - TRBV6-4 CASSREPAYEQYF TGTGCCAGCAGCCGGGAGCCAGCCTACGAGCAGTACTTC
TRBJ1-2 16 - - TRBV4-1 CASSQAAGVANYGYTF TGCGCCAGCAGCCAAGCGGCCGGAGTAGCTAACTATGGCTACACCTTC
TRBJ2-3 16 - TRBD2 TRBV6-2/TRBV6-3 CASMKSLAAAGDTQYF TGTGCCAGCATGAAGAGCCTAGCGGCAGCGGGAGATACGCAGTATTTT
TRBJ1-6 16 - TRBD1 TRBV3-1 CASSRTGWGEYSPLHF TGTGCCAGCAGCCGGACAGGGTGGGGGGAGTATTCACCCCTCCACTTT
TRBJ2-2 14 few - TRBV6-2/TRBV6-3 CASSYLAPTGELFF TGTGCCAGCAGTTACTTAGCACCCACCGGGGAGCTGTTTTTT
TRBJ2-7 13 few TRBD2 TRBV20-1 CSARGLAGVEQYF TGCAGTGCTAGAGGACTAGCGGGAGTGGAGCAGTACTTC
TRBJ2-5 19 few TRBD2 TRBV4-1 CASSPPASGRGHGQETQYF TGCGCCAGCAGCCCCCCTGCTAGCGGGAGGGGGCATGGGCAAGAGACCCAGTACTTC
TRBJ1-1 13 - - TRBV3-1 CASSGVQGTEAFF TGTGCCAGCAGCGGGGTACAAGGCACTGAAGCTTTCTTT
TRBJ1-3 13 - - TRBV30 CAWSSTGGNTIYF TGTGCCTGGAGTAGTACAGGGGGAAACACCATATATTTT
TRBJ2-7 13 many TRBD2 TRBV28 CAITSGPTYEQYF TGTGCCATCACTAGCGGGCCCACCTACGAGCAGTACTTC
TRBJ2-7 17 few TRBD2 TRBV6-2/TRBV6-3 CASSYGLAGAFGYEQYF TGTGCCAGCAGTTACGGGCTAGCGGGAGCCTTCGGCTACGAGCAGTACTTC
TRBJ2-7 14 - - TRBV4-3 CASSQEARRHEQYF TGCGCCAGCAGCCAAGAGGCCCGCAGGCACGAGCAGTACTTC
TRBJ2-1 16 - - TRBV27 CASSLYDPSSYNEQFF TGTGCCAGCAGTTTATATGACCCCAGCTCCTACAATGAGCAGTTCTTC
TRBJ1-1 15 - - TRBV19 CASNPEGRARTEAFF TGTGCCAGTAATCCGGAGGGCAGGGCAAGAACTGAAGCTTTCTTT
TRBJ2-7 15 - - TRBV7-2 CASSPGKGNSYEQYF TGTGCCAGCAGCCCCGGGAAGGGGAACTCCTACGAGCAGTACTTC
TRBJ1-5 15 few - TRBV19 CASETGGYSNQPQHF TGTGCCAGCGAGACGGGGGGCTATAGCAATCAGCCCCAGCATTTT
TRBJ1-6 16 few - TRBV6-1 CASSDTGGRENSPLHF TGTGCCAGCAGTGACACGGGGGGTAGGGAGAATTCACCCCTCCACTTT
TRBJ1-4 15 many - TRBV29-1 CSVEGLTGDNEKLFF TGCAGCGTTGAAGGCTTGACAGGCGACAATGAAAAACTGTTTTTT
TRBJ1-4 13 many - TRBV28 CATAHGSDEKLFF TGTGCCACAGCGCACGGTTCGGACGAAAAACTGTTTTTT
TRBJ1-1 16 - - TRBV3-2 CASLGGNSPMNTEAFF TGTGCCAGCCTCGGGGGGAATTCGCCGATGAACACTGAAGCTTTCTTT
TRBJ1-4 15 many TRBD1 TRBV20-1 CSASLTGASVGKLFF TGCAGTGCTAGTTTAACAGGGGCGAGCGTTGGAAAACTGTTTTTT
TRBJ1-4 14 many - TRBV3-1 CASSQRGTNEKLFF TGTGCCAGCAGCCAGAGGGGCACTAATGAAAAACTGTTTTTT
TRBJ1-6 15 many - TRBV18 CASHSDRQNNSPLHF TGTGCCAGCCACTCCGACAGGCAGAATAATTCACCCCTCCACTTT
TRBJ2-4 17 - - TRBV11-2 CTSSSHRPDLAKNIQYF TGTACCAGCAGCTCCCACCGTCCGGATTTAGCCAAAAACATTCAGTACTTC